This T cell receptor beta chain is from a study of CD8 T cells in Susac syndrome. TCR beta sequences were obtained from blood CD8+ and CD4+ T cells. The TEMRA cells underwent FACS enrichment, while the CD8+ and CD4+ T cells underwent negative isolation. Reverse transcription of roughly 0.45 to 1 ug RNA was performed with random hexamers. Amplification of TCR beta CDR3 was carried out by immunoSEQ multiplex PCR, which covered 54 Vbeta and 13 Jbeta segments. TCRdb ran MiXCR on the immunoSEQ multiplex PCR reads and lists one entry per CDR3 protein. This table holds under 250,000 distinct CDR3 sequences, 93% found once. The sequenced material came from CD4+ T cells from PBMCs. This TCR derives from a human donor with multiple sclerosis.

Here the CDR3 DNA reads TGTGCCAGCTCACCGGGGCCTAGCCCAGGTGAAGCTTTCTTT. It encodes CASSPGPSPGEAFF. The V gene is TRBV18, the J gene TRBJ1-1; the D gene is possibly TRBD1 (5 bases). The germline V and J ends were trimmed by 3 bases and 7 bases, with 15 bases remaining between them. The CDR3 totals 14 residues. Looked up from germline, CDR1 is KGHSH and CDR2 is LQKENI.